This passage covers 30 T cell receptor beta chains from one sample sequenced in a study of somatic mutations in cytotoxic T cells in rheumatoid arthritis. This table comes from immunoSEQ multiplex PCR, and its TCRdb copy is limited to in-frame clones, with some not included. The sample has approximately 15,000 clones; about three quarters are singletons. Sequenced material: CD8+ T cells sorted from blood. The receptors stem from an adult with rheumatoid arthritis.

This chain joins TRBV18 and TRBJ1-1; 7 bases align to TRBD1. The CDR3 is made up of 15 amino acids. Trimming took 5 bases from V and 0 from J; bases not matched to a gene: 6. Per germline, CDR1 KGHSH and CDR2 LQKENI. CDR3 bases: TGTGCCAGCTCAGAGGGACAGAGTATGAACACTGAAGCTTTCTTT. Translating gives CASSEGQSMNTEAFF.

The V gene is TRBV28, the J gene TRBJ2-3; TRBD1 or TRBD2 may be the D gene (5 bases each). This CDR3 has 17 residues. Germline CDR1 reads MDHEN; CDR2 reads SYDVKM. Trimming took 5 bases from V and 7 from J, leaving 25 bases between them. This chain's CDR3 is CASSDPFNRGATHTQYF. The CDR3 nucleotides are TGTGCCAGCAGTGATCCCTTTAATCGAGGGGCCACTCATACGCAGTATTTT.

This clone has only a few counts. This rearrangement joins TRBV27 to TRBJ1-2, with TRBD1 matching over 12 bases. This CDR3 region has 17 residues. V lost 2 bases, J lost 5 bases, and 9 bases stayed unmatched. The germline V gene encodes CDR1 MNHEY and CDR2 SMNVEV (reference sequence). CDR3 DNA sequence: TGTGCCAGCAGTTTAATTGGCCAGGGACAGGGGGCATATGGCTACACCTTC. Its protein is CASSLIGQGQGAYGYTF.

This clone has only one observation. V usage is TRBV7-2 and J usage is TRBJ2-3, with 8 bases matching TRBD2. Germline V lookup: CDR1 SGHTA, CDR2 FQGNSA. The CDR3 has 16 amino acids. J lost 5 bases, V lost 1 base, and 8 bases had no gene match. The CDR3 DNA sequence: TGTGCCAGCAGCTTAGTATGGAGCGGGGGCAGAGATACGCAGTATTTT. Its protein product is CASSLVWSGGRDTQYF.

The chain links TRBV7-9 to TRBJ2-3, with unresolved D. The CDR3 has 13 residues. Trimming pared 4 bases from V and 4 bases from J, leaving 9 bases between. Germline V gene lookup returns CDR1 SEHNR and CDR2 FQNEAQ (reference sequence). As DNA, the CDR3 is TGTGCCAGCAGCTCGTTTAGGGCAGATACGCAGTATTTT. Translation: CASSSFRADTQYF.

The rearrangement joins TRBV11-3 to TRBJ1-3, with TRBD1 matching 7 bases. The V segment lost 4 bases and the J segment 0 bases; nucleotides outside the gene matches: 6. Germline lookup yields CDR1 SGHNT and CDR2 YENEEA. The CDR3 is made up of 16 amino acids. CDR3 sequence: CASSYTGEDSGNTIYF. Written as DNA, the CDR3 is TGTGCCAGCAGCTATACAGGGGAGGACTCTGGAAACACCATATATTTT.

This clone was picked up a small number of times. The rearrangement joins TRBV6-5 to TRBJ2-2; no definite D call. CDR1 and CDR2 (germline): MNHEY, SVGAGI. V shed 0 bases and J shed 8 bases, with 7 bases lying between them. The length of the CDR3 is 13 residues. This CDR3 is CASSYSSKGELFF. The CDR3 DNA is TGTGCCAGCAGTTACTCCTCCAAGGGGGAGCTGTTTTTT.

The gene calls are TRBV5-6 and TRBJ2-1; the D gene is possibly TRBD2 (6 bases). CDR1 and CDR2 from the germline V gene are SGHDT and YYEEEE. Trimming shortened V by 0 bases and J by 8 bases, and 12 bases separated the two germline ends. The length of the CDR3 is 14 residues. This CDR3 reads CASSLGLVVDEQFF. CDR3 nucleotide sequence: TGTGCCAGCAGCTTGGGACTAGTAGTCGATGAGCAGTTCTTC.

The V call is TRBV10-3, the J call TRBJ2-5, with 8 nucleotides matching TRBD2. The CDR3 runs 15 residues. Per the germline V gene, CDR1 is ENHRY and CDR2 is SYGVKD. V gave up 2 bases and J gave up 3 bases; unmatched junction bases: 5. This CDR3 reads CAISEASGFEETQYF. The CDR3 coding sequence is TGTGCCATCAGTGAGGCTAGCGGGTTCGAAGAGACCCAGTACTTC.

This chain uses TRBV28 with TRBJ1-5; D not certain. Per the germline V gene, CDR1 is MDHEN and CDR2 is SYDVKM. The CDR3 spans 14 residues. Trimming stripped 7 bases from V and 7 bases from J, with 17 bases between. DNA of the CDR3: TGTGCCAGCACGGGTGGCTGGGGAGGCCAGCCCCAGCATTTT. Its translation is CASTGGWGGQPQHF.

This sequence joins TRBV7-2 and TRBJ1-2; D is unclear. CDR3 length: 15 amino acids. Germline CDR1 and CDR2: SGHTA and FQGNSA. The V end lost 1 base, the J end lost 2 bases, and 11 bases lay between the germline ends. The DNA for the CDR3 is TGTGCCAGCAGCTTAGAGCTACAGTTGAACTATGGCTACACCTTC. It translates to CASSLELQLNYGYTF.

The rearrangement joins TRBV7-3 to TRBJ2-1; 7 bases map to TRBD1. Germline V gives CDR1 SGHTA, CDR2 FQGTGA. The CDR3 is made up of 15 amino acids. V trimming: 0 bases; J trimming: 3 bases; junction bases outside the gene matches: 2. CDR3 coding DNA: TGTGCCAGCAGCTTAACGGGGGACAGCTACAATGAGCAGTTCTTC. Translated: CASSLTGDSYNEQFF. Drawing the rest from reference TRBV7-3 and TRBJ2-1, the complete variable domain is GAGVSQTPSNKVTEKGKYVELRCDPISGHTALYWYRQSLGQGPEFLIYFQGTGAADDSGLPNDRFFAVRPEGSVSTLKIQRTERGDSAVYLCASSLTGDSYNEQFFGPGTRLTVL.

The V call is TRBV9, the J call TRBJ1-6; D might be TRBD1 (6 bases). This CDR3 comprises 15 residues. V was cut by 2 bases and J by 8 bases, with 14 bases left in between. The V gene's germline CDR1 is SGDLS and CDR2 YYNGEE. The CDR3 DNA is TGTGCCAGCAGCGTGGGGGGGACACTTCATTCACCCCTCCACTTT. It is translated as CASSVGGTLHSPLHF.

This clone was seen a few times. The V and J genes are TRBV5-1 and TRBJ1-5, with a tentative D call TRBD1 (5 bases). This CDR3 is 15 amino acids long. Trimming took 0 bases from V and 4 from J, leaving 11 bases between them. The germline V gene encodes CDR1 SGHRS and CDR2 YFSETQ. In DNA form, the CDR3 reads TGCGCCAGCAGCTTGGGGGACCACAGTAATCAGCCCCAGCATTTT. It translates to CASSLGDHSNQPQHF.

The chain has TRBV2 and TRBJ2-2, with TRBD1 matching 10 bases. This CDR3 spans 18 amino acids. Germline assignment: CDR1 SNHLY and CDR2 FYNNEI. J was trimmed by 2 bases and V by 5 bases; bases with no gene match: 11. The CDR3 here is CASSHPGQGQTNTGELFF. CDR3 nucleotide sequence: TGTGCCAGCAGTCATCCGGGACAGGGGCAAACAAACACCGGGGAGCTGTTTTTT.

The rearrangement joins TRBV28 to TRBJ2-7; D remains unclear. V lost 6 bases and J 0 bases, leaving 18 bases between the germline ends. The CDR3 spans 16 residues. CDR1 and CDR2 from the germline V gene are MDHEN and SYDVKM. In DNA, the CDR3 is TGTGCCAGCAGCCACCGGAGCCGGAGCGACTCCTACGAGCAGTACTTC. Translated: CASSHRSRSDSYEQYF.

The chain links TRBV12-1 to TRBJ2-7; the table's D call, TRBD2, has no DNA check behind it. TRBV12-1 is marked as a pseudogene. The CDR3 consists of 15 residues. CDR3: CASSFGLAGHNEQYF. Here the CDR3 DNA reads TGTGCCAGCAGCTTTGGACTAGCGGGGCACAACGAGCAGTACTTC.

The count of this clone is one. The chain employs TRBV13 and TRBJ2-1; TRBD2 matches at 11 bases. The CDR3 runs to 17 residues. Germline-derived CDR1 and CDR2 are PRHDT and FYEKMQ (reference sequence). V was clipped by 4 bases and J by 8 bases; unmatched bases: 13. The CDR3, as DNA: TGTGCCAGCAGCTCTACCTTAGCGGGGGGGCCATGGGATGAGCAGTTCTTC. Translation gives CASSSTLAGGPWDEQFF.

CDR3 nucleotides: TGTGCCATCAGTGAGTGGACAGGGAGCTATGGCTACACCTTC. This gives the protein CAISEWTGSYGYTF. The gene calls are TRBV10-3 and TRBJ1-2; 8 bases map to TRBD1. The CDR3 runs 14 residues. The ends lost 1 base at V and 4 bases at J; junction bases unmatched: 2. CDR1 ENHRY and CDR2 SYGVKD come from the germline V gene.

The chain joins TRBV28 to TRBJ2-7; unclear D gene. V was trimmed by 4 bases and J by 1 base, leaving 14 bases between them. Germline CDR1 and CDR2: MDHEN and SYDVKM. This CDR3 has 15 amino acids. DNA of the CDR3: TGTGCCAGCAGTTCGCCCAGGAAGGGTTCCTACGAGCAGTACTTC. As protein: CASSSPRKGSYEQYF.

The CDR3 reads CASRANSNQPQHF. The CDR3 coding sequence is TGCGCCAGCAGGGCCAATAGCAATCAGCCCCAGCATTTT. The chain links TRBV10-2 to TRBJ1-5; D uncertain. The CDR3 has 13 residues. Trimming pared 6 bases from V and 0 bases from J, leaving 6 bases between. Germline lookup yields CDR1 WSHSY and CDR2 SAAADI.

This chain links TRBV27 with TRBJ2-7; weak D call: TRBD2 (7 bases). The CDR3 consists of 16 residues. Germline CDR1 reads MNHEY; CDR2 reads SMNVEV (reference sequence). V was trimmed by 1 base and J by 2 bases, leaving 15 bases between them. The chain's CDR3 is CASSLFSGGPTYEQYF. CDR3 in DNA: TGTGCCAGCAGTTTATTTTCGGGGGGCCCTACCTACGAGCAGTACTTC.

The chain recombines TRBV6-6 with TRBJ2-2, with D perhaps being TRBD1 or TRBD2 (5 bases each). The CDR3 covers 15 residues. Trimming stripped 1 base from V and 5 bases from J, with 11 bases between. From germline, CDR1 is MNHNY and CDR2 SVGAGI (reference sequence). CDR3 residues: CASSYLEGSTGELFF. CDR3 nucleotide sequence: TGTGCCAGCAGTTACTTAGAGGGGTCGACCGGGGAGCTGTTTTTT.

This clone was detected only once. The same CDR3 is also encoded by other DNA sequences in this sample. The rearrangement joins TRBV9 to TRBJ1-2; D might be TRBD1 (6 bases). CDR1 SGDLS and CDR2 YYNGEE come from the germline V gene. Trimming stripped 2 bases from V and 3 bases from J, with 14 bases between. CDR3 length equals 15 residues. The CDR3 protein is CASSVAGTPYYGYTF. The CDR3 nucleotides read TGTGCCAGCAGCGTCGCCGGGACACCATACTATGGCTACACCTTC.

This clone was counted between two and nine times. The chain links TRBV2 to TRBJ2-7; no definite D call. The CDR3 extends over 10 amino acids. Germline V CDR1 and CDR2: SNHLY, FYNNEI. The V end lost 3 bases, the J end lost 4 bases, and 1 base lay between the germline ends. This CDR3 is CASSEYEQYF. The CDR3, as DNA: TGTGCCAGCAGTGAGTACGAGCAGTACTTC.

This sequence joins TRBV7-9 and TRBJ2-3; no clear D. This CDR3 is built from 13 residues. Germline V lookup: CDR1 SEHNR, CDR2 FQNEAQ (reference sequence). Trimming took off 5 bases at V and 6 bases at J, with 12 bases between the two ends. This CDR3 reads CASSRDPDDTQYF. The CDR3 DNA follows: TGTGCCAGCAGCCGAGACCCGGACGATACGCAGTATTTT.

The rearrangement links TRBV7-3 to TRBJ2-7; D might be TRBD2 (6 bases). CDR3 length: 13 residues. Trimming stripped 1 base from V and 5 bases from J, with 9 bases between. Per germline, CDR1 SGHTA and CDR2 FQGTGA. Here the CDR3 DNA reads TGTGCCAGCAGCTTAAATGCGGGACACGAGCAGTACTTC. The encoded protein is CASSLNAGHEQYF.

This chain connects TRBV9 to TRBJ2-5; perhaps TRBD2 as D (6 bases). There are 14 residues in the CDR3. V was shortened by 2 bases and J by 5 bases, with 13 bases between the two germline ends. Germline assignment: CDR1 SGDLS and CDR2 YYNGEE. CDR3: CASSVTAGSETQYF. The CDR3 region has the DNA TGTGCCAGCAGCGTGACAGCCGGGAGCGAGACCCAGTACTTC.

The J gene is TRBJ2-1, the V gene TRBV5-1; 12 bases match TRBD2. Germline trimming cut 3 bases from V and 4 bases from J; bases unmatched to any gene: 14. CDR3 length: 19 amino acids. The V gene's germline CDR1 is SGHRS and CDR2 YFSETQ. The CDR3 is CASSSSLAGGFPTYNEQFF. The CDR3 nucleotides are TGCGCCAGCAGCTCCTCTCTAGCGGGGGGGTTCCCAACATACAATGAGCAGTTCTTC. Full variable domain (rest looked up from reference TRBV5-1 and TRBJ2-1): KAGVTQTPRYLIKTRGQQVTLSCSPISGHRSVSWYQQTPGQGLQFLFEYFSETQRNKGNFPGRFSGRQFSNSRSEMNVSTLELGDSALYLCASSSSLAGGFPTYNEQFFGPGTRLTVL.

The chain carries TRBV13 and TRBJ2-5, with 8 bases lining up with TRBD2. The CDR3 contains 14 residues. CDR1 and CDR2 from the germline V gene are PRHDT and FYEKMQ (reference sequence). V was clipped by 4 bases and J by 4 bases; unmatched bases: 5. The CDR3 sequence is CASSSRGGGETQYF. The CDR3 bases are TGTGCCAGCAGCTCCCGGGGGGGTGGAGAGACCCAGTACTTC. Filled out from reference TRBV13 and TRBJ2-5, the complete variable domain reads AAGVIQSPRHLIKEKRETATLKCYPIPRHDTVYWYQQGPGQDPQFLISFYEKMQSDKGSIPDRFSAQQFSDYHSELNMSSLELGDSALYFCASSSRGGGETQYFGPGTRLLVL.